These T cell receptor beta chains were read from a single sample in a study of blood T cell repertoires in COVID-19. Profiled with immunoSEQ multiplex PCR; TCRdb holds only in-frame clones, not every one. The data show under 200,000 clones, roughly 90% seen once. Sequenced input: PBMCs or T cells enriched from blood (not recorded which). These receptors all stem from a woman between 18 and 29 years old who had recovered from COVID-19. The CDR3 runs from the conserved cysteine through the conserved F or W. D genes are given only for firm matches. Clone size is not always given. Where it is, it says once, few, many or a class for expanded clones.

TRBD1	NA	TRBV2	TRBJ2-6	TGTGCCAGCCGAGGGACAGGGGTATTCTCTGGGGCCAACGTCCTGACTTTC	CASRGTGVFSGANVLTF
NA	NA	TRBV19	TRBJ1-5	TGTGCCAGTAGTTTCGGACAGAATCAGCCCCAGCATTTT	CASSFGQNQPQHF
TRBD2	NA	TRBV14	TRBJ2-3	TGTGCCAGCACTAGCGGGATTAACACAGATACGCAGTATTTT	CASTSGINTDTQYF
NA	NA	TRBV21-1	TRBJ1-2	TGTGCCAGCAGCAAACCCCAGGGAGGTTTTAACTATGGCTACACCTTC	CASSKPQGGFNYGYTF
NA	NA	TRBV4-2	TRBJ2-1	TGTGCCAGCAGCCAGTGGCCAAGGGGGACTAAAAACAATGAGCAGTTCTTC	CASSQWPRGTKNNEQFF
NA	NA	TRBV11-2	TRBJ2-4	TGTGCCAGCAGCTTAATGGGGCCGGAAAACATTCAGTACTTC	CASSLMGPENIQYF
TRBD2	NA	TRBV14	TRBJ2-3	TGTGCCAGCAGCCCTACTAGCGGGAGACCCCACACAGATACGCAGTATTTT	CASSPTSGRPHTDTQYF
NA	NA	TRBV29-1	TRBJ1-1	TGCAGCGTTGGCGGTAAGAACACTGAAGCTTTCTTT	CSVGGKNTEAFF
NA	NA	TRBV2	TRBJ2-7	TGTGCCAGCAGTGTAGATAGGGGCCACTACGAGCAGTACTTC	CASSVDRGHYEQYF
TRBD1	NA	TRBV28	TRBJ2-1	TGTGCCAGCAGTAAATCCGGGACAGGGCTCTACAATGAGCAGTTCTTC	CASSKSGTGLYNEQFF
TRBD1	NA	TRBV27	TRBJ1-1	TGTGCCAGCAGCCCATACAGGGGTTTGGGCACTGAAGCTTTCTTT	CASSPYRGLGTEAFF
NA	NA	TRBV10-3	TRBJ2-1	TGTGCCATCAGCACGACCGCGGATAAAGACTTAAGTAAGTGGAATGAGCAGTTCTTC	CAISTTADKDLSKWNEQFF
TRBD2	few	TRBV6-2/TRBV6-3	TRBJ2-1	TGTGCCAGCAGTTACTTTAGCGGGAGGGGTAATGAGCAGTTCTTC	CASSYFSGRGNEQFF
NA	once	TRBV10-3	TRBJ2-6	TGTGCCATCAAAGTAGGCGGAGGCTCTGGGGCCAACGTCCTGACTTTC	CAIKVGGGSGANVLTF
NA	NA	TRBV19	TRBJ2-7	TGTGCCAGTAGTATAGCCCTCCGCTACGAGCAGTACTTC	CASSIALRYEQYF
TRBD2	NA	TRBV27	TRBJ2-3	TGTGCCAGCAGTGTCTCGGGACTAGCCGTGTTCTCAGATACGCAGTATTTT	CASSVSGLAVFSDTQYF
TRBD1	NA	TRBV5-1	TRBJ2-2	TGCGCCAGCAGTTCGGGACAGCGAATTCAGAACACCGGGGAGCTGTTTTTT	CASSSGQRIQNTGELFF
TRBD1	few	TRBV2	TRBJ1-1	TGTGCCAGCAGAAGACAGGGGGCTGGCGCTGAAGCTTTCTTT	CASRRQGAGAEAFF
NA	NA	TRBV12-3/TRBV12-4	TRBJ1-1	TGTGCCAGTCGGTTCGGGATGAACACTGAAGCTTTCTTT	CASRFGMNTEAFF
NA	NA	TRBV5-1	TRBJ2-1	TGCGCCAGCAGCTTAGGGCTCGGGGTTAGTGAGCAGTTCTTC	CASSLGLGVSEQFF
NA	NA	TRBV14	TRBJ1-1	TGTGCCAGCAGCCAAGATCCGGCGGGAAAAGCTTTCTTT	CASSQDPAGKAFF
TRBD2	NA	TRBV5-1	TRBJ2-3	TGCGCCAGCAGCTTGACTAGCGGGAGGGGAGATACGCAGTATTTT	CASSLTSGRGDTQYF
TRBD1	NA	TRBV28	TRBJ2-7	TGTGCCAGCAGTTCCCGTATGCTGACAGGGATCTACGAGCAGTACTTC	CASSSRMLTGIYEQYF
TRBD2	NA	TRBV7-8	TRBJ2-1	TGTGCCAGCAGCTTATTAGGGACCGGGACTAGCGGAATTAATGAGCAGTTCTTC	CASSLLGTGTSGINEQFF
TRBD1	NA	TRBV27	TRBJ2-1	TGTGCCAGCACCAGGACAGGCCAGAGGGATGAGCAGTTCTTC	CASTRTGQRDEQFF
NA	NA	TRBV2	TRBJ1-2	TGTGCCAGCAGTCTAGGACAGAACTATGGCTACACCTTC	CASSLGQNYGYTF
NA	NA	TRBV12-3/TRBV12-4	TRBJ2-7	TGTGCCAGCAGTTTCGCGGGAACCTACGAGCAGTACTTC	CASSFAGTYEQYF
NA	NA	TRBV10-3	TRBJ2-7	TGTGCCATCAGTGAGGGTAAGGGGTCCTACGAGCAGTACTTC	CAISEGKGSYEQYF
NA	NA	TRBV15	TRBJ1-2	TGTGCCACCAGCAGAGATAGGACAGACGGTGATGGCTACACCTTC	CATSRDRTDGDGYTF
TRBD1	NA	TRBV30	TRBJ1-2	TGTGCCTGGAGGGGACAGGGCTATGGCTACACCTTC	CAWRGQGYGYTF